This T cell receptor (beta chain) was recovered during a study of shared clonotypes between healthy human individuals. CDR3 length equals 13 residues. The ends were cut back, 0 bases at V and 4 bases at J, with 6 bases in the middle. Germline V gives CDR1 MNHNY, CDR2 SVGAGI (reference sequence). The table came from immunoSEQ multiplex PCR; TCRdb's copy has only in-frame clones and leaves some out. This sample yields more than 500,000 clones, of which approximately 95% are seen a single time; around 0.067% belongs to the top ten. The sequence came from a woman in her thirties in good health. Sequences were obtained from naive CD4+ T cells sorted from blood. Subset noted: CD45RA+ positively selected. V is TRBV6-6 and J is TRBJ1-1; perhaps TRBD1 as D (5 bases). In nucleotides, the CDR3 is TGTGCCAGCAGTTACTCGACAGTCACTGAAGCTTTCTTT. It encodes CASSYSTVTEAFF.